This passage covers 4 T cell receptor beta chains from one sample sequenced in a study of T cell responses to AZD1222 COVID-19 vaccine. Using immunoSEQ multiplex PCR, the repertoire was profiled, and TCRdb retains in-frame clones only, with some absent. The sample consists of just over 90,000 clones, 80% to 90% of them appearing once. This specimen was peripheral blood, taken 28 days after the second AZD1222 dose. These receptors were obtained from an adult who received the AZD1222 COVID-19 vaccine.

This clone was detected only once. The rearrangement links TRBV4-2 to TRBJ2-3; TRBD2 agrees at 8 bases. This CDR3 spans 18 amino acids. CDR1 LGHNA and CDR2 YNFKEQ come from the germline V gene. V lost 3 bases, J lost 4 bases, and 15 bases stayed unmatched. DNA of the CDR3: TGTGCCAGCAGCCAGGGCCCTCACTTGGCGGGGGGAGCAGATACGCAGTATTTT. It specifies CASSQGPHLAGGADTQYF.

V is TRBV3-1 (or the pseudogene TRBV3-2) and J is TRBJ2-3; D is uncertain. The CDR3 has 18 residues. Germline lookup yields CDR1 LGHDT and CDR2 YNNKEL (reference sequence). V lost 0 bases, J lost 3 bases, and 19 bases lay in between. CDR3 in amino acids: CASSQDALLGAGTDTQYF. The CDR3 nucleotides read TGTGCCAGCAGCCAAGATGCCCTCCTCGGCGCCGGAACAGATACGCAGTATTTT.

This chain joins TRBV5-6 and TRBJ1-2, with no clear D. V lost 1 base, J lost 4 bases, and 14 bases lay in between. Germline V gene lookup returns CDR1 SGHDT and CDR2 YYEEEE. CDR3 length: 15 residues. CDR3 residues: CASSLTGRRTYGYTF. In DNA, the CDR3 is TGTGCCAGCAGCTTGACCGGTCGTAGGACCTATGGCTACACCTTC. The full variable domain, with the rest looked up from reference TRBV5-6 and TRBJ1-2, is DAGVTQSPTHLIKTRGQQVTLRCSPKSGHDTVSWYQQALGQGPQFIFQYYEEEERQRGNFPDRFSGHQFPNYSSELNVNALLLGDSALYLCASSLTGRRTYGYTFGSGTRLTVV.

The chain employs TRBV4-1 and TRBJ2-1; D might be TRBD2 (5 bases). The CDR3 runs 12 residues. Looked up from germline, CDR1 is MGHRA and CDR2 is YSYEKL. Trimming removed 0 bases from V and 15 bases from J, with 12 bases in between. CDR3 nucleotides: TGCGCCAGCAGCCAAGATCGGGAAGCGGCGTTCTTC. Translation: CASSQDREAAFF.